These T cell receptor beta chains were read from a single sample in a study of T cells after yellow fever vaccination. TCRdb fed the 5' RACE reads into MiXCR, producing one record per CDR3 protein. This table holds 250,000 to 300,000 distinct CDR3 sequences, around 5.3% found once. Here the sequenced sample was CD4+ T cells sorted from PBMCs, taken on the day of the yellow fever booster vaccination. These receptors came from a man aged 18 to 30 who received the YFV17D yellow fever vaccine. Each CDR3 is given with its conserved first and last residue. A D gene is named only where the DNA matches it firmly.

d_gene | j_gene | v_gene | CDR3aa
. | TRBJ1-4 | TRBV7-2 | CASSWETGSNEKLFF
TRBD2 | TRBJ2-7 | TRBV3-1 | CASSHTSGGAGEQYF
. | TRBJ2-1 | TRBV5-6 | CASSFRSGGPMAHEQFF
. | TRBJ1-6 | TRBV9 | CASSGPRIEGSSPLHF
. | TRBJ2-7 | TRBV12-5 | CASGPQGYEQYF
. | TRBJ2-2 | TRBV7-2 | CASSPTLAFGELFF
. | TRBJ2-5 | TRBV4-1 | CASSRTGLQETQYF
. | TRBJ1-2 | TRBV12-5 | CASALGDNYGYTF
TRBD1 | TRBJ2-3 | TRBV11-2 | CASSLSAQGASDTQYF
. | TRBJ1-5 | TRBV2 | CASRRRFMDQPQHF
. | TRBJ2-3 | TRBV28 | CASSYPSRGLTSTDTQYF
. | TRBJ2-3 | TRBV5-1 | CASSSAGTSTDTQYF
TRBD1 | TRBJ1-1 | TRBV3-1 | CASSQGTGVNTEAFF
TRBD1 | TRBJ1-2 | TRBV7-9 | CASSRGQGLDYGYTF
. | TRBJ2-3 | TRBV2 | CASLAQDTQYF
. | TRBJ1-6 | TRBV9 | CASSVADSPLHF
. | TRBJ1-5 | TRBV12-5 | CASGLSLSSYSNQPQHF
TRBD1 | TRBJ1-5 | TRBV28 | CASSFRQGHQPQHF
. | TRBJ2-1 | TRBV25-1 | CASSEGLAPIYNEQFF
. | TRBJ1-6 | TRBV7-3 | CASSLKGSDSPLHF
TRBD2 | TRBJ2-5 | TRBV2 | CDSGGNQETQYF
TRBD1 | TRBJ1-2 | TRBV5-1 | CASSWDRGGNGYTF
. | TRBJ2-3 | TRBV20-1 | CSARADTQYF
. | TRBJ2-1 | TRBV7-2 | CASSFRVSGPEQFF
TRBD2 | TRBJ2-3 | TRBV7-7 | CASRPLAGGLTDTQYF
. | TRBJ1-1 | TRBV5-1 | CASRPDPNTEAFF
TRBD2 | TRBJ2-2 | TRBV4-1 | CASSQPLRRGGTGELFF
TRBD2 | TRBJ2-1 | TRBV19 | CASSKTSGGDNEQFF
TRBD1 | TRBJ2-2 | TRBV5-1 | CASSWTGTDHGELFF
. | TRBJ1-6 | TRBV14 | CASSRRTENSPLHF
TRBD2 | TRBJ2-5 | TRBV5-1 | CASSPLAGGPSGETQYF
. | TRBJ1-5 | TRBV24-1 | CATSDFRVGQPQHF
. | TRBJ1-1 | TRBV7-2 | CASSQRGGRRAEAFF
. | TRBJ2-7 | TRBV5-1 | CASSGNSYEQYF
. | TRBJ1-1 | TRBV12-3/TRBV12-4 | CASTLSGRNTEAFF
. | TRBJ1-1 | TRBV5-5 | CASSLVAEANTEAFF
TRBD1 | TRBJ2-1 | TRBV3-1 | CASSQTNAGQGNEQFF
. | TRBJ1-1 | TRBV4-3 | CASSQVQGPRNTEAFF
TRBD1 | TRBJ2-1 | TRBV5-1 | CASSPSTGTGGQKFF
. | TRBJ1-1 | TRBV5-1 | CASSLTDPDTEAFF
. | TRBJ1-1 | TRBV4-3 | CASRKASWGTTEAFF
TRBD2 | TRBJ2-2 | TRBV7-2 | CASSLRGDTGELFF
. | TRBJ2-3 | TRBV9 | CASGAGLGGTPDTQYF
. | TRBJ2-3 | TRBV18 | CASSQTASTDTQYF
TRBD1 | TRBJ1-4 | TRBV5-1 | CASSLGGQANEKLFF
TRBD1 | TRBJ1-4 | TRBV7-2 | CASSLRQGDEKLYF
TRBD1 | TRBJ1-1 | TRBV6-6 | CASTRQGAEAFF
. | TRBJ1-1 | TRBV20-1 | CSAPPGRNTEAFF
TRBD2 | TRBJ2-5 | TRBV20-1 | CSARDQRGFQETQYF
. | TRBJ1-5 | TRBV12-3/TRBV12-4 | CASTRLDQPQHF
. | TRBJ1-2 | TRBV12-3/TRBV12-4 | CASSLGRTYGYTF
TRBD2 | TRBJ2-7 | TRBV20-1 | CSALRLAGNYEQYF